The next 28 T cell receptor beta chains were all read from a single sample in a study of CD8 T cells in ankylosing spondylitis. TCRdb re-called the 5' RACE reads through MiXCR, storing one row per CDR3 protein. This sample has some 150,000 distinct CDR3 sequences; approximately 10% occur once, and the top ten carry approximately 4%. The sequenced sample consisted of blood, either unsorted or a sorted T cell fraction (not recorded which). These receptors all stem from a female donor with ankylosing spondylitis or in good health (not recorded which).

This clonotype was seen repeatedly, ten times or more. V usage is TRBV2 and J usage is TRBJ2-7; 9 nucleotides align to TRBD1. This CDR3 has 13 residues. Germline V gene sequence: CDR1 SNHLY, CDR2 FYNNEI. The J segment lost 4 bases and the V segment lost 10 bases, leaving 8 bases of the junction unmatched. The CDR3 here is CAIRDRATYEQYF. The DNA for the CDR3 is TGTGCCATCCGGGACAGGGCTACGTACGAGCAGTACTTC.

The genes are TRBV5-5 and TRBJ2-5; 8 bases match TRBD1. The V gene end was trimmed by 2 bases and the J gene end by 0 bases; junction bases not matched to a gene: 3. The CDR3 totals 15 residues. Looked up from germline, CDR1 is SGHKS and CDR2 is YYEKEE (reference sequence). This chain's CDR3 is CASSFGTGNQETQYF. The CDR3 nucleotides read TGTGCCAGCAGCTTTGGGACAGGCAACCAAGAGACCCAGTACTTC.

This clonotype has ten or more counts. J is TRBJ2-7 and V is TRBV20-1; 10 bases line up with TRBD2. The germline V gene encodes CDR1 DFQATT and CDR2 SNEGSKA (reference sequence). The CDR3 sequence is 13 residues long. Trimming took 5 bases from V and 5 from J; bases not matched to a gene: 6. This CDR3 is CSALAGDSDEQYF. In DNA, the CDR3 is TGCAGTGCTCTAGCGGGAGATTCTGACGAGCAGTACTTC.

This clonotype occurred many times. This chain connects TRBV12-3 or TRBV12-4 to TRBJ1-5, with TRBD1 matching over 9 bases. Trimming took 6 bases from V and 6 from J; bases not matched to a gene: 6. The CDR3 consists of 14 residues. The CDR3 sequence: CASSPDRGIQPQHF. CDR3 in DNA: TGTGCCAGCAGCCCTGACAGGGGGATTCAGCCCCAGCATTTT.

This clonotype was recorded at least ten times. The chain combines TRBV5-1 with TRBJ2-5, with 12 bases aligning to TRBD2. CDR1 SGHRS and CDR2 YFSETQ come from the germline V gene. The ends lost 2 bases at V and 4 bases at J; junction bases unmatched: 9. CDR3 size: 17 residues. This CDR3 reads CASSFRTSGNLPETQYF. The DNA of the CDR3 is TGCGCCAGCAGCTTCCGGACTAGCGGGAACCTACCAGAGACCCAGTACTTC.

This clonotype showed up just a few times. This sequence joins TRBV5-6 and TRBJ1-4, with D unclear. The germline V gene has CDR1 SGHDT and CDR2 YYEEEE. V lost 0 bases and J lost 5, with 5 bases in between. The CDR3 totals 13 residues. The CDR3 DNA follows: TGTGCCAGCAGCTTGGGTCCGAATGAAAAACTGTTTTTT. Translated, it gives CASSLGPNEKLFF.

This clonotype came up many times. The gene calls are TRBV5-6 and TRBJ2-3; D is undetermined. Germline V lookup: CDR1 SGHDT, CDR2 YYEEEE. V lost 0 bases and J 6 bases, leaving 8 bases between the germline ends. The CDR3 spans 13 residues. The CDR3, as DNA: TGTGCCAGCAGCTTGGCTTGGTGGGATACGCAGTATTTT. Amino acid sequence: CASSLAWWDTQYF.

This clonotype was detected ten times or more. J is TRBJ2-3 and V is TRBV7-3, with 12 nucleotides matching TRBD2. This CDR3 has 17 amino acids. V shed 5 bases, J shed 5 bases, and the junction held 11 bases outside the gene matches. Germline CDR1 reads SGHTA; CDR2 reads FQGTGA. CDR3 DNA sequence: TGTGCCAGCAGCACACCGACTAGCGGGGGTGATCAAGATACGCAGTATTTT. Its translation: CASSTPTSGGDQDTQYF.

In its sample, this clonotype was seen many times. This rearrangement joins TRBV20-1 to TRBJ2-5; tentative D call: TRBD2 (6 bases). The CDR3 is 16 amino acids. V lost 5 bases and J lost 1, with 20 bases in between. Germline assignment: CDR1 DFQATT and CDR2 SNEGSKA (reference sequence). This chain's CDR3 is CSAGGTNLGRQETQYF. The CDR3, as DNA: TGCAGTGCTGGGGGGACGAACCTGGGGCGCCAAGAGACCCAGTACTTC.

With regard to this clonotype: A much more abundant neighbour one base away suggests this may be a read error. V and J are TRBV28 and TRBJ2-7, with no clear D. The germline V gene encodes CDR1 MDHEN and CDR2 SYDVKM. The CDR3 loop spans 13 amino acids. The CDR3 bases are TGTACCAGCAGTTTAGGCAGGACCCGAGAGCAGTACTTC. Translated, it gives CTSSLGRTREQYF.

This clonotype was found many times. This sequence joins TRBV24-1 and TRBJ1-1, with D possibly being TRBD1 (5 bases). Trimming left V 4 bases short and J 4 bases short, with 12 bases between. Germline V gene data show CDR1 as KGHDR and CDR2 as SFDVKD. The CDR3 is 14 residues long. The CDR3 DNA follows: TGTGCCACCAGTGAAAGGGGTTTGGGCACTGAAGCTTTCTTT. Translated, it gives CATSERGLGTEAFF.

This clonotype was picked up one time. In this CDR3 the conserved last residue, phenylalanine or tryptophan, is missing, so a read error is likely. This chain joins TRBV11-3 and TRBJ1-2; D possibly corresponds to TRBD1 (5 bases). Trimming cost V 6 bases and J 1 base, with 9 bases left between them. CDR1 SGHNT and CDR2 YENEEA come from the germline V gene. The CDR3 spans 13 residues. This chain's CDR3 is CASSPDSNYGYTI. CDR3 bases: TGTGCCAGCAGTCCCGACAGTAACTATGGCTACACCATC.

This clonotype was counted ten times or more. The V gene is TRBV27, the J gene TRBJ1-4; a weak D match, TRBD1 (5 bases). Trimming pared 2 bases from V and 3 bases from J, leaving 16 bases between. CDR1 and CDR2 from the germline V gene are MNHEY and SMNVEV (reference sequence). The CDR3 is 17 residues long. The CDR3 DNA is TGTGCCAGCAGTTTAAGACTAGTTGGGGGAGCTAATGAAAAACTGTTTTTT. Protein: CASSLRLVGGANEKLFF.

This clonotype was picked up many times. The chain has TRBV5-1 and TRBJ1-1, with D possibly TRBD1 on 6 matching bases. This CDR3 comprises 13 residues. Germline CDR1 is SGHRS and CDR2 is YFSETQ. Trimming took 8 bases from V and 3 from J, leaving 14 bases between them. DNA for the CDR3: TGCGCCAGAACCTACAGGGAAGACACTGAAGCTTTCTTT. This gives the protein CARTYREDTEAFF.

The V call is TRBV10-1, the J call TRBJ2-5; 7 positions match TRBD2. Germline-derived CDR1 and CDR2 are WNHNN and SYGVQD (reference sequence). V trimming: 6 bases; J trimming: 7 bases; junction bases outside the gene matches: 8. The CDR3 has 13 amino acids. CDR3: CASSLAEGGTQYF. CDR3 DNA sequence: TGCGCCAGCAGCCTAGCGGAGGGTGGGACCCAGTACTTC.

The table lists this clonotype with many counts. This chain connects TRBV5-1 to TRBJ2-2; tentatively, D is TRBD1 (6 bases). The CDR3 spans 14 residues. CDR1 is SGHRS and CDR2 is YFSETQ in the germline V gene. V shed 2 bases and J shed 7 bases, with 12 bases lying between them. The CDR3 sequence: CASSLYRAGGELFF. Here the CDR3 DNA reads TGCGCCAGCAGCTTATACAGGGCCGGCGGGGAGCTGTTTTTT.

Only a few counts were recorded for this clonotype. The chain has TRBV6-4 and TRBJ2-1; 12 nucleotides match TRBD2. The CDR3 is made up of 16 amino acids. With 5 bases clipped from V and 7 bases from J, the junction kept 9 bases outside the gene matches. The germline CDR1 and CDR2 sequences are MRHNA and SNTAGT. CDR3 region: CASSSTSGRTQNEQFF. The CDR3 DNA reads TGTGCCAGCAGTTCCACTAGCGGGAGGACCCAAAATGAGCAGTTCTTC.

This clonotype was recorded a few times. Written as DNA, the CDR3 is TGTGCCAGCGGGCAGCGGGATGAGCAGTTCTTC. Encoded protein: CASGQRDEQFF. The chain has TRBV12-3 or TRBV12-4 and TRBJ2-1, with D perhaps matching TRBD2 (6 bases). Trimming left V 8 bases short and J 8 bases short, with 10 bases between. This CDR3 region has 11 residues.

This clonotype appeared many times. This chain uses TRBV19 with TRBJ1-1, with a weak D call TRBD1 (6 bases). This CDR3 region has 14 residues. Per the germline V gene, CDR1 is LNHDA and CDR2 is SQIVND (reference sequence). Trimming left V 6 bases short and J 2 bases short, with 13 bases between. This CDR3 reads CASRKDSLNTEAFF. Here the CDR3 DNA reads TGTGCCAGTAGGAAGGACAGCCTAAACACTGAAGCTTTCTTT.

The chain combines TRBV30 with TRBJ1-1, with TRBD1 as a possible D gene (5 bases). Germline-derived CDR1 and CDR2 are GTSNPN and SVGIG (reference sequence). This CDR3 contains 14 residues. V lost 4 bases and J 1 base, leaving 13 bases between the germline ends. The CDR3 nucleotides read TGTGCCTGGACTCAAGGTCAGGGGAACACTGAAGCTTTCTTT. This codes for CAWTQGQGNTEAFF.

This clonotype was counted only a few times. The gene calls are TRBV7-8 and TRBJ2-1; weak D call: TRBD2 (5 bases). Between the trimmed V and J ends, which lost 0 bases and 1 base, there was a span of 13 bases. There are 17 residues in the CDR3. Germline V gene sequence: CDR1 SGHVS, CDR2 FQNEAQ. CDR3 coding DNA: TGTGCCAGCAGCTTAGCGCGGGTGGGGATTTCCTACAATGAGCAGTTCTTC. Its translation: CASSLARVGISYNEQFF.

This clonotype has more than one count but fewer than ten. The genes are TRBV18 and TRBJ2-5, with D hard to call. The V and J ends lost 4 bases and 4 bases respectively, with 22 bases between them. The length of the CDR3 is 17 residues. Germline-derived CDR1 and CDR2 are KGHSH and LQKENI. DNA of the CDR3: TGTGCCAGCTCACTAACGCCGGGTACTACCCCGAGAGAGACCCAGTACTTC. Translated: CASSLTPGTTPRETQYF.

CDR3 in amino acids: CSVLLSLEGAYEQYF. The CDR3 coding sequence is TGCAGCGTCCTACTCAGCCTAGAAGGAGCCTACGAGCAGTACTTC. The V gene is TRBV29-1, the J gene TRBJ2-7; D is unclear. The CDR3 is 15 amino acids. V shed 6 bases and J shed 2 bases, with 20 bases lying between them. Germline V CDR1 and CDR2: SQVTM, ANQGSEA.

This clonotype has a count of ten or more. In nucleotides, the CDR3 is TGCAGTGCCCCAGGGTGGGGTGACGGTGTCGGCGGCTATGGCTACACCTTC. Residues: CSAPGWGDGVGGYGYTF. This chain uses TRBV20-1 with TRBJ1-2; D is possibly TRBD1 (5 bases). Trimming stripped 6 bases from V and 4 bases from J, with 27 bases between. Looked up from germline, CDR1 is DFQATT and CDR2 is SNEGSKA (reference sequence). The CDR3 sequence is 17 residues long.

This clonotype appeared many times. This chain joins TRBV7-8 and TRBJ2-1, with TRBD2 matching over 9 bases. The V and J ends lost 4 bases and 10 bases, in that order; junction bases with no gene match: 5. The CDR3 has 13 residues. Germline CDR1 SGHVS, CDR2 FQNEAQ. CDR3 in amino acids: CASSWSGRNEQFF. The DNA of the CDR3 is TGTGCCAGCAGCTGGAGCGGGAGGAACGAGCAGTTCTTC.

In this sample, this clonotype turned up many times. The gene calls are TRBV3-1 and TRBJ2-1; 15 bases line up with TRBD2. The germline gives CDR1 LGHDT, CDR2 YNNKEL (reference sequence). J lost 10 bases, V lost 4 bases, and 5 bases had no gene match. The CDR3 has 15 amino acids. CDR3 in amino acids: CASSRGLAGGGEQFF. The DNA for the CDR3 is TGTGCCAGCAGCCGGGGACTAGCGGGGGGTGGAGAGCAGTTCTTC.

This clonotype was counted many times. The chain uses TRBV10-1 and TRBJ1-3; TRBD1 matches at 7 bases. From germline, CDR1 is WNHNN and CDR2 SYGVQD (reference sequence). Trimming removed 6 bases from V and 9 bases from J; junction bases left unmatched: 11. The CDR3 spans 14 residues. The CDR3 region has the DNA TGCGCCAGCAGAACCGGGACAGCCTTCATCACCATATATTTT. Translation gives CASRTGTAFITIYF.

This clonotype was seen repeatedly, ten times or more. V usage is TRBV7-9 and J usage is TRBJ1-1; D is unclear. The ends were cut back, 1 base at V and 9 bases at J, with 9 bases in the middle. Germline assignment: CDR1 SEHNR and CDR2 FQNEAQ (reference sequence). This CDR3 spans 12 amino acids. CDR3 nucleotides: TGTGCCAGCAGCTTAGGAGAGACCCAAGCTTTCTTT. Its protein is CASSLGETQAFF.